This is a list of T cell receptor beta chains from one sample in a study of shared T cell receptors in the human thymus. The method was immunoSEQ multiplex PCR; TCRdb's version includes in-frame clones alone and lacks a portion of them. The sample consists of hundreds of thousands of clones, more than 70% of them appearing once. Separately, the same data were catalogued under a study of human thymus T cells.

The sequencing input was thymocytes. The source is a boy under two years old with a congenital heart defect. The CDR3 runs from the conserved cysteine through the conserved F or W. Each record gives: J gene, V gene, CDR3 protein.

J: TRBJ1-2
V: TRBV10-3
CDR3: CAISESPGTGYTF

J: TRBJ2-7
V: TRBV18
CDR3: CASSPISGQTYEQYF

J: TRBJ2-7
V: TRBV11-2
CDR3: CASSTTGAYEQYF

J: TRBJ2-1
V: TRBV7-6
CDR3: CASSLEAGHISYNEQFF

J: TRBJ1-5
V: TRBV5-6
CDR3: CASSRKPGEGLPQHF

J: TRBJ1-2
V: TRBV9
CDR3: CASSVAVGGQGQYGYTF

J: TRBJ2-7
V: TRBV12-5
CDR3: CASGLAQRDRGRLAEPRYEQYF

J: TRBJ2-5
V: TRBV18
CDR3: CASSTPPERGYQETQYF

J: TRBJ1-2
V: TRBV29-1
CDR3: CSVGGTEFSYGYTF

J: TRBJ1-4
V: TRBV30
CDR3: CAWSVPRQEKLFF